This T cell receptor (beta chain) came from a study of T-cell reconstitution after alpha-beta-depleted transplantation in children. Findings of the study overall: About two months after transplant, alpha-beta T cells reportedly came from several hundred expanded graft clones.

This clonotype turned up a few times. Its specificity is unknown. Library preparation (for TCRbeta) was performed with unique molecular identifiers. A single record per CDR3 protein comes from TCRdb applying MiXCR to the PCR reads. The sample lists about 340,000 distinct CDR3 sequences; roughly 15% were seen once. Trimming cost V 1 base and J 2 bases; bases outside gene matches: 2. Germline CDR1 is DFQATT and CDR2 is SNEGSKA (reference sequence). CDR3 length: 16 amino acids. This clonotype originated in a male patient between 2 and 10 years old who had a stem cell transplant for acute lymphoblastic leukemia, so the T cells may come from the graft donor. This chain uses TRBV20-1 with TRBJ2-1; 13 bases match TRBD2. Sample: PBMCs, mostly from graft donor cells, taken 360 days after TCRalphabeta/CD19-depleted stem cell transplant. The CDR3 here is CSARGLAGGPYNEQFF. The CDR3, as DNA: TGCAGTGCTAGAGGACTAGCGGGAGGCCCCTACAATGAGCAGTTCTTC.